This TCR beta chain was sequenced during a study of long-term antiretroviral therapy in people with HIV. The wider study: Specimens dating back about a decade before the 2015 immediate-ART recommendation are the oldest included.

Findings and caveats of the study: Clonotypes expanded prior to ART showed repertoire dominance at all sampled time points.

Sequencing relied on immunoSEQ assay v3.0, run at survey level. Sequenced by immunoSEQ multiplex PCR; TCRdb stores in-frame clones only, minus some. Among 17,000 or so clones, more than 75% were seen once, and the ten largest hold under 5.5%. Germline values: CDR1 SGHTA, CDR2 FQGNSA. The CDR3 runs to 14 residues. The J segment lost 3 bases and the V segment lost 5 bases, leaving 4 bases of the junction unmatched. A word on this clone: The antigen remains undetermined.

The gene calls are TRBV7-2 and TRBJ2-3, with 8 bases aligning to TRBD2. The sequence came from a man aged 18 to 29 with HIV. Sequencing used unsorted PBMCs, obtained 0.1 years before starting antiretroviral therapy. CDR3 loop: CASSPGGTTDTQYF. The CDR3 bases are TGTGCCAGCAGCCCGGGAGGGACGACAGATACGCAGTATTTT.